This T cell receptor (beta chain) was identified in a study of Ad26.COV2.S vaccination and SARS-CoV-2 variants. On the study more broadly: Ad26.COV2.S arm of COV1001 included the donor. Recipients of Ad26.COV2.S got it intramuscularly, once or twice 56 days apart. Study conclusions and caveats: Comparability of non-spike TCR breadth was observed across vaccine and placebo recipients. Post-vaccination spike-specific CD8+ and CD4+ T cell responses reportedly had substantial breadth.

Described treatment: some 20 received Ad26.COV2.S at low or high dose, single or two shots; 5 received placebo; per-sample allocation not given. Sampling was done on day 63 after the first vaccine or placebo injection. About this clone: Its antigen is unidentified.

Assay used: immunoSEQ multiplex PCR; TCRdb lists only in-frame clones, some missing. The repertoire holds roughly 400,000 clones, with about 91% as singletons. V lost 6 bases and J 0 bases, leaving 17 bases between the germline ends. This CDR3 region has 16 residues. CDR1 is SNHLY and CDR2 is FYNNEI in the germline V gene. The sample was peripheral blood, taken in a trial of Ad26.COV2.S vaccine versus placebo. The V gene is TRBV2, the J gene TRBJ2-5; possible D gene TRBD1, 6 bases. The clonotype comes from a person between 18 and 65 years old who received the Ad26.COV2.S COVID-19 vaccine or a placebo. The CDR3 coding sequence is TGTGCCAGCAGCCCCCCCGGGACACAATACCAAGAGACCCAGTACTTC. Translated: CASSPPGTQYQETQYF.